Below, 29 T cell receptor beta chains from the same sample are listed, as sequenced in a study of prognosis after radiotherapy for stage I lung cancer. The authors amplified TCR beta CDR3 from genomic DNA using two-round multiplex PCR. First-round PCR amplification was performed with primers specific to each TRBV and TRBJ gene. From the multiplex PCR reads, TCRdb called clonotypes with MiXCR, one entry per CDR3 protein. The sample shows nearly 35,000 distinct CDR3 sequences, around 30% of them seen only once. The specimen comprised PBMCs, sampled before or after stereotactic body radiation therapy (not recorded which). The receptors come from a donor aged 50 or older with non-small cell lung cancer.

Ten or more counts support this clonotype. The chain combines TRBV5-1 with TRBJ1-1; D might be TRBD1 (5 bases). CDR1 and CDR2 from the germline V gene are SGHRS and YFSETQ. The CDR3 has 11 amino acids. V was clipped by 0 bases and J by 8 bases, with 5 bases between them. This CDR3 is CASSLGTEAFF. DNA of the CDR3: TGCGCCAGCAGCTTGGGGACAGAAGCTTTCTTT.

This clonotype was counted many times. V is TRBV15 and J is TRBJ1-5; 7 nucleotides agree with TRBD1. V lost 4 bases to trimming and J lost 8 bases; unmatched junction nucleotides: 17. Germline V CDR1 and CDR2: LNHNV, YYDKDF (reference sequence). The CDR3 has 17 amino acids. The CDR3 region is CATSIGGGAGQWEPQHF. The CDR3 bases are TGTGCCACCAGCATTGGAGGGGGCGCAGGGCAGTGGGAGCCCCAGCATTTT.

This clonotype was observed a few times. An end of the junction does not agree with germline; a read error may underlie this. The chain uses TRBV6-1 and TRBJ2-1; D is possibly TRBD1 (6 bases). The CDR3 is 15 residues long. The germline V gene has CDR1 MNHNS and CDR2 SASEGT. CDR3 sequence reads: CASSHGTISYNDQFF. CDR3 DNA: TGTGCCAGCAGCCACGGGACAATTTCCTACAATGATCAGTTCTTC.

This clonotype occurred once. V is TRBV6-2 or TRBV6-3 and J is TRBJ2-7, with D perhaps being TRBD1 or TRBD2 (5 bases each). V lost 5 bases to trimming and J lost 3 bases, with 17 bases between them. The germline V gene encodes CDR1 MNHEY and CDR2 SVGEGT. The CDR3 runs 15 residues. In DNA form, the CDR3 reads TGTGCCAGCAGTCCCGCCGGGACGGCAGGCTACGAGCAGTACTTC. Translation: CASSPAGTAGYEQYF.

Ten or more counts support this clonotype. V is TRBV2 and J is TRBJ2-1; possible D gene TRBD2, 5 bases. This CDR3 is 13 amino acids long. With 4 bases removed from V and 10 bases from J, the gap between germline ends came to 14 bases. Germline CDR1 is SNHLY and CDR2 is FYNNEI. CDR3 in DNA: TGTGCCAGCAGTGGAAATAGAGAGGGAGAGCAGTTCTTC. Translating it yields CASSGNREGEQFF. The full variable domain, rest sourced from reference TRBV2 and TRBJ2-1, is EPEVTQTPSHQVTQMGQEVILRCVPISNHLYFYWYRQILGQKVEFLVSFYNNEISEKSEIFDDQFSVERPDGSNFTLKIRSTKLEDSAMYFCASSGNREGEQFFGPGTRLTVL.

This clonotype has ten or more counts. The chain joins TRBV5-1 to TRBJ1-1; D is undetermined. CDR3 length: 14 amino acids. V dropped 0 bases and J dropped 0 bases, with 6 bases sitting between them. From germline, CDR1 is SGHRS and CDR2 YFSETQ. Written as DNA, the CDR3 is TGCGCCAGCAGCTTGGACGGATTGAACACTGAAGCTTTCTTT. Translated: CASSLDGLNTEAFF.

This clonotype was picked up many times. This rearrangement joins TRBV20-1 to TRBJ2-3, with 7 nucleotides matching TRBD2. CDR3 length: 15 residues. Germline loops: CDR1 DFQATT, CDR2 SNEGSKA (reference sequence). The trim removed 6 bases at V and 4 bases at J, leaving 13 bases unmatched. The CDR3 DNA sequence: TGCAGTGCCCGGGACTACCTTAGACGGGCAGATACGCAGTATTTT. This translates into CSARDYLRRADTQYF.

In its sample, this clonotype was seen many times. V is TRBV12-3 or TRBV12-4 and J is TRBJ1-6, with D hard to call. V was trimmed by 3 bases and J by 0 bases, leaving 9 bases between them. The CDR3 has 16 amino acids. The CDR3 DNA reads as TGTGCCAGCAGTTTTTCGGGAAGCTCCTATAATTCACCCCTCCACTTT. This sequence encodes CASSFSGSSYNSPLHF.

There are a few counts of this clonotype. The J gene is TRBJ1-5, the V gene TRBV5-1; D gene ambiguous. Trimming left V 1 base short and J 2 bases short, with 10 bases between. CDR3 length: 15 amino acids. CDR1 is SGHRS and CDR2 is YFSETQ in the germline V gene. CDR3 nucleotide sequence: TGCGCCAGCAGCTTGACTCCCGGTGGCAATCAGCCCCAGCATTTT. Translated, it gives CASSLTPGGNQPQHF.

V is TRBV6-9 and J is TRBJ1-6; D perhaps matches TRBD1 (6 bases). From germline, CDR1 is MNHGY and CDR2 SVAAGI. This CDR3 is 15 amino acids long. Trimming stripped 3 bases from V and 6 bases from J, with 12 bases between. The DNA for the CDR3 is TGTGCCAGCAGTTACTCACTGGGGGCTAATTCACCCCTCCACTTT. As protein: CASSYSLGANSPLHF.

This clonotype was seen at least ten times. J is TRBJ2-3 and V is TRBV5-1; TRBD2 might be the D (6 bases). Germline V gene data show CDR1 as SGHRS and CDR2 as YFSETQ. This CDR3 is 15 amino acids long. V was cut by 4 bases and J by 0 bases, with 12 bases left in between. The CDR3 loop is CASSRLEPSTDTQYF. The CDR3, as DNA: TGCGCCAGCAGCAGACTAGAGCCTAGCACAGATACGCAGTATTTT.

This clonotype was seen at least ten times. The V gene is TRBV3-1, the J gene TRBJ1-2; TRBD1 matches 10 bases. Germline trimming cut 3 bases from V and 4 bases from J; bases unmatched to any gene: 2. Germline loops: CDR1 LGHDT, CDR2 YNNKEL (reference sequence). CDR3 length: 14 residues. The CDR3 spells CASSQTGGAYGYTF. Here the CDR3 DNA reads TGTGCCAGCAGCCAGACAGGGGGCGCCTATGGCTACACCTTC. Full variable domain (missing parts from reference TRBV3-1 and TRBJ1-2): DTAVSQTPKYLVTQMGNDKSIKCEQNLGHDTMYWYKQDSKKFLKIMFSYNNKELIINETVPNRFSPKSPDKAHLNLHINSLELGDSAVYFCASSQTGGAYGYTFGSGTRLTVV.

This clonotype was seen once. A single base is all that separates this from a far larger clone, so a read error is likely. The genes are TRBV5-1 and TRBJ2-5, with 7 nucleotides matching TRBD1. TRBJ2-1 explains the end of the DNA better; the J call may be wrong. The germline gives CDR1 SGHRS, CDR2 YFSETQ. The CDR3 is 15 amino acids. CDR3 protein: CASSLIGTADNDQFF. CDR3 nucleotide sequence: TGCGCCAGCAGCTTGATTGGGACAGCCGACAATGATCAGTTCTTC.

The V call is TRBV15, the J call TRBJ2-5; D gene uncertain. CDR1 is LNHNV and CDR2 is YYDKDF in the germline V gene (reference sequence). V was trimmed by 0 bases and J by 0 bases, leaving 17 bases between them. The CDR3 sequence is 18 residues long. CDR3 DNA sequence: TGTGCCACCAGCAGAGATTTATCCGGCTCAATGTACCAAGAGACCCAGTACTTC. Translation: CATSRDLSGSMYQETQYF. The variable domain in full, with the rest retrieved from reference TRBV15 and TRBJ2-5, is DAMVIQNPRYQVTQFGKPVTLSCSQTLNHNVMYWYQQKSSQAPKLLFHYYDKDFNNEADTPDNFQSRRPNTSFCFLDIRSPGLGDTAMYLCATSRDLSGSMYQETQYFGPGTRLLVL.

For this clonotype: A much larger clonotype is one base distant, so this may be a read error. This chain uses TRBV20-1 with TRBJ2-5; 8 bases line up with TRBD2. The V gene's germline CDR1 is DFQATT and CDR2 SNEGSKA (reference sequence). CDR3 length equals 14 residues. V gave up 4 bases and J gave up 5 bases; unmatched junction bases: 9. This CDR3 reads CSATLAVGIETQYF. CDR3 coding DNA: TGCAGTGCTACACTAGCGGTGGGGATCGAGACCCAGTACTTC.

Many counts were recorded for this clonotype. This chain links TRBV20-1 with TRBJ1-3; 7 nucleotides match TRBD1. The junction had 4 bases not matched to a gene; V was cut back by 5 bases and J by 0 bases. Germline CDR1 DFQATT, CDR2 SNEGSKA (reference sequence). The CDR3 is 14 amino acids. CDR3 region: CSAGQASSGNTIYF. The CDR3 DNA sequence: TGCAGTGCTGGACAGGCGAGCTCTGGAAACACCATATATTTT.

At least ten counts were recorded for this clonotype. This CDR3 is CASSYPPGLAGSYEQFF. In DNA, the CDR3 is TGTGCCAGCAGTTATCCTCCCGGACTAGCGGGGTCGTATGAGCAGTTCTTC. The chain combines TRBV6-2 or TRBV6-3 with TRBJ2-1; 12 bases match TRBD2. V was clipped by 3 bases and J by 8 bases; unmatched bases: 11. Germline CDR1 is MNHEY and CDR2 is SVGEGT. The length of the CDR3 is 17 residues.

In this sample, this clonotype turned up many times. The chain employs TRBV20-1 and TRBJ2-3; D call uncertain. Germline CDR1 and CDR2: DFQATT and SNEGSKA (reference sequence). The CDR3 length is 15 residues. Trimming took off 3 bases at V and 0 bases at J, with 13 bases between the two ends. The CDR3 coding sequence is TGCAGTGCTAGGGTGGCACCCTATAGCACAGATACGCAGTATTTT. Its translation is CSARVAPYSTDTQYF.

For this clonotype: This may be a read error, as it is one base from a much larger clone. V is TRBV20-1 and J is TRBJ1-6; tentatively, D is TRBD1 (6 bases). Per germline, CDR1 DFQATT and CDR2 SNEGSKA (reference sequence). The CDR3 loop spans 14 amino acids. The V end was cut by 7 bases, the J end by 12 bases, with 22 bases between. The CDR3 spells CSVQTGPNRLPLHF. In nucleotides, the CDR3 is TGCAGTGTTCAGACAGGCCCTAATCGGTTACCCCTCCACTTT.

This clonotype was counted ten times or more. The rearrangement uses TRBV7-8 and TRBJ2-3; 8 bases line up with TRBD2. Germline V lookup: CDR1 SGHVS, CDR2 FQNEAQ. V was pared by 4 bases and J by 3 bases, with 12 bases of the junction left unmatched. CDR3 length equals 17 residues. CDR3 region: CASSSVRGGAGTDTQYF. The CDR3 coding sequence is TGTGCCAGCAGCTCAGTTCGGGGGGGGGCCGGGACAGATACGCAGTATTTT.

The sample holds one count of this clonotype. This is likely an artifact of a read error, given a far larger clone one base away. The rearrangement links TRBV6-8 to TRBJ1-2; D may be TRBD1 (5 bases). With 0 bases removed from V and 3 bases from J, the gap between germline ends came to 11 bases. The CDR3 totals 15 residues. The germline V gene encodes CDR1 MNHGY and CDR2 SAAAGT. DNA of the CDR3: TGTGCCAGCAGTTACTCCTTCCTACAGGACTATGGCTACACCTTC. Protein product: CASSYSFLQDYGYTF.

Many counts were recorded for this clonotype. The chain joins TRBV12-3 or TRBV12-4 to TRBJ2-5; D is unclear. CDR3 size: 13 residues. Trimming stripped 1 base from V and 1 base from J, with 4 bases between. The CDR3 bases are TGTGCCAGCAGTTTAGGGTTCCAAGAGACCCAGTACTTC. It yields the protein CASSLGFQETQYF.

The gene calls are TRBV7-3 and TRBJ2-3; 7 positions agree with TRBD1. Germline CDR1 and CDR2: SGHTA and FQGTGA. This CDR3 contains 16 residues. The junction had 14 bases not matched to a gene; V was cut back by 5 bases and J by 6 bases. The CDR3 here is CASSTIGAGGADTQYF. CDR3 coding DNA: TGTGCCAGCAGCACGATCGGGGCAGGGGGTGCGGATACGCAGTATTTT.

In its sample, this clonotype was seen many times. This chain's CDR3 is CASSPRGGLDNEQFF. CDR3 DNA sequence: TGTGCCAGCAGCCCCCGGGGGGGCTTAGACAATGAGCAGTTCTTC. The chain carries TRBV7-8 and TRBJ2-1, with 8 bases aligning to TRBD2. The germline V gene encodes CDR1 SGHVS and CDR2 FQNEAQ. The CDR3 loop spans 15 amino acids. Trimming at V came to 5 bases and at J to 5 bases, leaving 8 bases not matched to a gene. The variable domain in full, completed from reference TRBV7-8 and TRBJ2-1, reads GAGVSQSPRYKVAKRGQDVALRCDPISGHVSLFWYQQALGQGPEFLTYFQNEAQLDKSGLPSDRFFAERPEGSVSTLKIQRTQQEDSAVYLCASSPRGGLDNEQFFGPGTRLTVL.

In this sample, this clonotype turned up many times. CDR3 coding DNA: TGTGCCAGCAGTTACTCCACGGGGCCTTACGAGCAGTACTTC. Translated, it gives CASSYSTGPYEQYF. The V call is TRBV6-6, the J call TRBJ2-7; the D call may be TRBD1 or TRBD2 (5 bases each). Germline CDR1 is MNHNY and CDR2 is SVGAGI (reference sequence). V was cut by 0 bases and J by 4 bases, with 10 bases left in between. The CDR3 spans 14 residues.

This chain joins TRBV9 and TRBJ2-5, with 8 bases fitting TRBD2. This CDR3 has 16 residues. With V trimmed by 0 bases and J by 5 bases, 9 bases remained unmatched. The germline CDR1 and CDR2 sequences are SGDLS and YYNGEE. The CDR3 DNA reads as TGTGCCAGCAGCGTAGGGGTTGCGGGGGGCCCGGAGACCCAGTACTTC. Its protein is CASSVGVAGGPETQYF.

This clonotype was counted ten times or more. The chain recombines TRBV24-1 with TRBJ2-7, with no clear D. Germline assignment: CDR1 KGHDR and CDR2 SFDVKD. V gave up 4 bases and J gave up 5 bases, with 11 bases separating them. The CDR3 consists of 13 residues. CDR3 in DNA: TGTGCCACCAGTGACTCGGACCGGAACGAGCAGTACTTC. Its translation is CATSDSDRNEQYF.

Details on this clonotype: This could be a read error, since a much larger clone is one nucleotide away. The V call is TRBV20-1, the J call TRBJ2-6; D possibly corresponds to TRBD1 (5 bases). Germline-derived CDR1 and CDR2 are DFQATT and SNEGSKA (reference sequence). The CDR3 has 17 residues. CDR3 coding DNA: TGCAGTGCTAGAGACCGGGCACTCCTCTCTGGGGCCAACATCCTGACTTTC. Protein sequence: CSARDRALLSGANILTF.

The sample holds many counts of this clonotype. The chain combines TRBV5-1 with TRBJ2-3, with D tentatively TRBD1 or TRBD2 (5 bases each). With 3 bases removed from V and 4 bases from J, the gap between germline ends came to 12 bases. Germline lookup yields CDR1 SGHRS and CDR2 YFSETQ. The CDR3 runs to 14 residues. The CDR3 region has the DNA TGCGCCAGCAGCTACGGGACCACCTCAGATACGCAGTATTTT. This encodes CASSYGTTSDTQYF.